This TCR beta chain was sequenced during a study of blood T cell repertoires in COVID-19 (TCRdb year 2020). For the study in its entirety: The collaborator samples originated in the United States, Italy and Spain and spanned the acute and convalescent phases of COVID-19. The prospective study material was composed of cDNA or gDNA derived from T cells, B-cell-depleted T cells, or PBMCs. Deeply sampled blood TCRbeta repertoires from subjects exposed to, actively infected with, or recovered from COVID-19 were included in the dataset. The repertoires were released in a freely available public database meant as a resource for research on the immune response to SARS-CoV-2. The samples were drawn from two sources: the first 160 participants of the ongoing ImmuneRACE study, and over 950 subjects contributed by 6 global collaborators. The sample metadata nearly always contained a de-identified subject ID, COVID-19 status, age in years and sex. Where HLA class I and class II types were available, the types were taken from metadata supplied by the sample provider, not from assay-based typing. Points the paper makes about the study in general: The amount of clinical and demographic metadata varied by source and participant and was provided uncurated.

TCRbeta CDR3 regions were amplified from genomic DNA using the immunoSEQ Assay, a bias-controlled multiplex PCR. Per the original workflow: The number of nucleated cells in each sample was estimated by amplification of reference gene primers within the assay. To quantify the absolute abundance of each unique TCRbeta CDR3 rearrangement, sequence reads were collapsed and filtered. Productive Simpson clonality was computed per sample as the square root of Simpson's diversity index over productive rearrangements. The source is immuneACCESS, and TCRdb retained only in-frame sequences with V and J called. Part of the clones is not carried over; for the studies checked, unresolved V genes explain less than half of this, and the remainder is unexplained. That table is the source of V, J and clone size, and D and trimming were worked out from the DNA. Here the sample has over 300,000 clones; 70% to 90% occur a single time. The ten largest clones take up approximately 1.2% of the sample.

Each collaborating institution followed its own protocols to collect whole blood in K2EDTA tubes. For TCRbeta analysis, collaborators shipped samples as frozen whole blood, isolated PBMCs, or DNA extracted from either of those sample types. Comments on this clone: This clone's antigen is unknown. There are no base qualities to consult, and no much larger clone falls within one base.

The CDR3 has 15 amino acids, counting the end cysteine and phenylalanine. The entry retains the CDR3 DNA only, 45 bases that are in frame from base 1. The CDR1 and CDR2 encoded by the germline V gene are MGHRA and YSYEKL. Here V drops 1 base and J drops 3 bases, and the junction holds 6 bases not matched to any gene. Sequenced: peripheral blood. This sequence originates from a man aged 40-55 years with acute or convalescent COVID-19. This receptor chain uses TRBV4-1 and TRBJ2-7; TRBD1 lines up with 7 middle nucleotides. The CDR3 region has the sequence CASSQVAGGNYEQYF. The DNA sequence is as follows: TGCGCCAGCAGCCAAGTCGCAGGGGGTAACTACGAGCAGTACTTC.